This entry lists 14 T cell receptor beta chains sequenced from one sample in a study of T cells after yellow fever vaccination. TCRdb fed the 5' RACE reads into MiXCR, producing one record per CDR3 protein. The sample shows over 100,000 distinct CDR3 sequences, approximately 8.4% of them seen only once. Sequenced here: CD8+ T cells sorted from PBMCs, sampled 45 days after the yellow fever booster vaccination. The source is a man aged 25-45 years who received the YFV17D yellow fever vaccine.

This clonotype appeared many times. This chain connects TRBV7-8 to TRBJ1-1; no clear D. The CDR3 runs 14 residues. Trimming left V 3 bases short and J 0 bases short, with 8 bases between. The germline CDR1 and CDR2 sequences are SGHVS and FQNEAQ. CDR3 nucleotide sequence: TGTGCCAGCAGCTTGACCGGTTTGAACACTGAAGCTTTCTTT. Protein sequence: CASSLTGLNTEAFF.

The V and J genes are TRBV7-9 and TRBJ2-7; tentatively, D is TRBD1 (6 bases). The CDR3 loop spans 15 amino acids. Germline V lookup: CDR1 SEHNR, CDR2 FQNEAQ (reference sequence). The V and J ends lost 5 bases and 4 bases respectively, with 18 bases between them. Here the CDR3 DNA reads TGTGCCAGCAGCACCACAGGCTGGGGGCCTTACGAGCAGTACTTC. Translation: CASSTTGWGPYEQYF.

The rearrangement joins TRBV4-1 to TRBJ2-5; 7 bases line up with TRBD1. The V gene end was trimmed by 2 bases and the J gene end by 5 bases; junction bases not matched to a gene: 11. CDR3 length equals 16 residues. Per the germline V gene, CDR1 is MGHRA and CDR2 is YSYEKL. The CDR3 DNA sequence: TGCGCCAGCAGCCAATCATTTCTGACAGGGTCGGAGACCCAGTACTTC. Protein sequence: CASSQSFLTGSETQYF.

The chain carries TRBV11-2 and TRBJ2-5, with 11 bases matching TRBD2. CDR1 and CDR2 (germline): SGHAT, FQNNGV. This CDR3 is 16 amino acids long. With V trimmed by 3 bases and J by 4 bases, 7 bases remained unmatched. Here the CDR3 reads CASSFLAGGPGETQYF. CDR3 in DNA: TGTGCCAGCAGCTTTTTAGCGGGAGGGCCTGGAGAGACCCAGTACTTC.

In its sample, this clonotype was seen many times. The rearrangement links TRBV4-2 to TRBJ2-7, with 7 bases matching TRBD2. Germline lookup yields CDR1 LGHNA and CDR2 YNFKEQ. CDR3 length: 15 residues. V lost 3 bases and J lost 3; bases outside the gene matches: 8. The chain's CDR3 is CASSHTSSGDYEQYF. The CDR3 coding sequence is TGTGCCAGCAGCCACACATCTAGCGGCGACTACGAGCAGTACTTC.

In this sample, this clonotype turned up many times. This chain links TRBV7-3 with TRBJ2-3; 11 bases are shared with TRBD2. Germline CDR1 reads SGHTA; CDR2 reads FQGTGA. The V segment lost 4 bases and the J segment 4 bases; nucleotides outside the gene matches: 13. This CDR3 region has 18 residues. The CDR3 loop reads CASSSLAGGPFPADTQYF. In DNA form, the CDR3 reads TGTGCCAGCAGCTCCTTAGCGGGAGGGCCGTTTCCAGCAGATACGCAGTATTTT.

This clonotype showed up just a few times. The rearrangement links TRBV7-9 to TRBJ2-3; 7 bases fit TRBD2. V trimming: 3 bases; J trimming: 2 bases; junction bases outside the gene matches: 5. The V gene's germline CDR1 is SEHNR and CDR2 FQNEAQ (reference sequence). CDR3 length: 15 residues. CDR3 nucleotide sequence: TGTGCCAGCAGCTTTGGGCTAGCGGACACAGATACGCAGTATTTT. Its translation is CASSFGLADTDTQYF.

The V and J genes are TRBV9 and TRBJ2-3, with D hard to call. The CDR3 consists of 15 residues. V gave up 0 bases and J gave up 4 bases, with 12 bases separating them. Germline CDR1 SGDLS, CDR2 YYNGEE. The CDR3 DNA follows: TGTGCCAGCAGCGTAGAGCTCGGATCCTCAGATACGCAGTATTTT. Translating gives CASSVELGSSDTQYF.

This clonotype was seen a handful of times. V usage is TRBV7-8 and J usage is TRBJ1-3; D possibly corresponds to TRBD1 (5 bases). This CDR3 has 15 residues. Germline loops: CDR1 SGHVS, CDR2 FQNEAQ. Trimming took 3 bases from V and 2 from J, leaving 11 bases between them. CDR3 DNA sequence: TGTGCCAGCAGCTTCCCGACAGAGGCTGGAAACACCATATATTTT. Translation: CASSFPTEAGNTIYF.

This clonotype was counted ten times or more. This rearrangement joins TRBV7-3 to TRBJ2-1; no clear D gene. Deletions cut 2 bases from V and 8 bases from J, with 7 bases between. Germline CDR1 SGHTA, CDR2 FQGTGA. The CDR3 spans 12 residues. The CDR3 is CASSLSPDEQFF. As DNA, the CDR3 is TGTGCCAGCAGCTTATCACCGGATGAGCAGTTCTTC. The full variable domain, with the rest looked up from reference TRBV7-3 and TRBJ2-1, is GAGVSQTPSNKVTEKGKYVELRCDPISGHTALYWYRQSLGQGPEFLIYFQGTGAADDSGLPNDRFFAVRPEGSVSTLKIQRTERGDSAVYLCASSLSPDEQFFGPGTRLTVL.

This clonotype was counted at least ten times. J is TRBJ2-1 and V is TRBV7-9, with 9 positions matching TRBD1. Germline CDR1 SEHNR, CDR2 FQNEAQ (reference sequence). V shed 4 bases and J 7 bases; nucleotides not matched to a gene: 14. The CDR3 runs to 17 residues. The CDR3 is CASSSPRQGGSKNEQFF. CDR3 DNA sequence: TGTGCCAGCAGCTCTCCCCGACAGGGGGGGAGCAAAAATGAGCAGTTCTTC.

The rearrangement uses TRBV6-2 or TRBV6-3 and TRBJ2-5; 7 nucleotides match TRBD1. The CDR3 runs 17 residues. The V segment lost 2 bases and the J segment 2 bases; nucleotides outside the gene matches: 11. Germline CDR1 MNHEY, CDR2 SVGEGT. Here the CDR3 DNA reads TGTGCCAGCAGTTACCCGTGGGACAGCAGCCATCAAGAGACCCAGTACTTC. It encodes CASSYPWDSSHQETQYF.

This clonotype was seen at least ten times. The CDR3 coding sequence is TGCAGTGCTAGGACGGGACTAGCAAATGAGCAGTTCTTC. Its protein is CSARTGLANEQFF. The rearrangement links TRBV20-1 to TRBJ2-1; 9 positions match TRBD2. Losses at the gene ends were 3 bases for V and 7 bases for J; bases not matched to a gene: 4. Germline CDR1 DFQATT, CDR2 SNEGSKA (reference sequence). This CDR3 region has 13 residues.

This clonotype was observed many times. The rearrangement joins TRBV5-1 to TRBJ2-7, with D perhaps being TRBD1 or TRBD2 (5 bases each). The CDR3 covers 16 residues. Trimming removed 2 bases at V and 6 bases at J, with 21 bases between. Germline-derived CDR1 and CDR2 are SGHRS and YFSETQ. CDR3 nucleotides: TGCGCCAGCAGCTTTGGAGTGGGGGTCATGTCGGTCGAGCAGTACTTC. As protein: CASSFGVGVMSVEQYF.